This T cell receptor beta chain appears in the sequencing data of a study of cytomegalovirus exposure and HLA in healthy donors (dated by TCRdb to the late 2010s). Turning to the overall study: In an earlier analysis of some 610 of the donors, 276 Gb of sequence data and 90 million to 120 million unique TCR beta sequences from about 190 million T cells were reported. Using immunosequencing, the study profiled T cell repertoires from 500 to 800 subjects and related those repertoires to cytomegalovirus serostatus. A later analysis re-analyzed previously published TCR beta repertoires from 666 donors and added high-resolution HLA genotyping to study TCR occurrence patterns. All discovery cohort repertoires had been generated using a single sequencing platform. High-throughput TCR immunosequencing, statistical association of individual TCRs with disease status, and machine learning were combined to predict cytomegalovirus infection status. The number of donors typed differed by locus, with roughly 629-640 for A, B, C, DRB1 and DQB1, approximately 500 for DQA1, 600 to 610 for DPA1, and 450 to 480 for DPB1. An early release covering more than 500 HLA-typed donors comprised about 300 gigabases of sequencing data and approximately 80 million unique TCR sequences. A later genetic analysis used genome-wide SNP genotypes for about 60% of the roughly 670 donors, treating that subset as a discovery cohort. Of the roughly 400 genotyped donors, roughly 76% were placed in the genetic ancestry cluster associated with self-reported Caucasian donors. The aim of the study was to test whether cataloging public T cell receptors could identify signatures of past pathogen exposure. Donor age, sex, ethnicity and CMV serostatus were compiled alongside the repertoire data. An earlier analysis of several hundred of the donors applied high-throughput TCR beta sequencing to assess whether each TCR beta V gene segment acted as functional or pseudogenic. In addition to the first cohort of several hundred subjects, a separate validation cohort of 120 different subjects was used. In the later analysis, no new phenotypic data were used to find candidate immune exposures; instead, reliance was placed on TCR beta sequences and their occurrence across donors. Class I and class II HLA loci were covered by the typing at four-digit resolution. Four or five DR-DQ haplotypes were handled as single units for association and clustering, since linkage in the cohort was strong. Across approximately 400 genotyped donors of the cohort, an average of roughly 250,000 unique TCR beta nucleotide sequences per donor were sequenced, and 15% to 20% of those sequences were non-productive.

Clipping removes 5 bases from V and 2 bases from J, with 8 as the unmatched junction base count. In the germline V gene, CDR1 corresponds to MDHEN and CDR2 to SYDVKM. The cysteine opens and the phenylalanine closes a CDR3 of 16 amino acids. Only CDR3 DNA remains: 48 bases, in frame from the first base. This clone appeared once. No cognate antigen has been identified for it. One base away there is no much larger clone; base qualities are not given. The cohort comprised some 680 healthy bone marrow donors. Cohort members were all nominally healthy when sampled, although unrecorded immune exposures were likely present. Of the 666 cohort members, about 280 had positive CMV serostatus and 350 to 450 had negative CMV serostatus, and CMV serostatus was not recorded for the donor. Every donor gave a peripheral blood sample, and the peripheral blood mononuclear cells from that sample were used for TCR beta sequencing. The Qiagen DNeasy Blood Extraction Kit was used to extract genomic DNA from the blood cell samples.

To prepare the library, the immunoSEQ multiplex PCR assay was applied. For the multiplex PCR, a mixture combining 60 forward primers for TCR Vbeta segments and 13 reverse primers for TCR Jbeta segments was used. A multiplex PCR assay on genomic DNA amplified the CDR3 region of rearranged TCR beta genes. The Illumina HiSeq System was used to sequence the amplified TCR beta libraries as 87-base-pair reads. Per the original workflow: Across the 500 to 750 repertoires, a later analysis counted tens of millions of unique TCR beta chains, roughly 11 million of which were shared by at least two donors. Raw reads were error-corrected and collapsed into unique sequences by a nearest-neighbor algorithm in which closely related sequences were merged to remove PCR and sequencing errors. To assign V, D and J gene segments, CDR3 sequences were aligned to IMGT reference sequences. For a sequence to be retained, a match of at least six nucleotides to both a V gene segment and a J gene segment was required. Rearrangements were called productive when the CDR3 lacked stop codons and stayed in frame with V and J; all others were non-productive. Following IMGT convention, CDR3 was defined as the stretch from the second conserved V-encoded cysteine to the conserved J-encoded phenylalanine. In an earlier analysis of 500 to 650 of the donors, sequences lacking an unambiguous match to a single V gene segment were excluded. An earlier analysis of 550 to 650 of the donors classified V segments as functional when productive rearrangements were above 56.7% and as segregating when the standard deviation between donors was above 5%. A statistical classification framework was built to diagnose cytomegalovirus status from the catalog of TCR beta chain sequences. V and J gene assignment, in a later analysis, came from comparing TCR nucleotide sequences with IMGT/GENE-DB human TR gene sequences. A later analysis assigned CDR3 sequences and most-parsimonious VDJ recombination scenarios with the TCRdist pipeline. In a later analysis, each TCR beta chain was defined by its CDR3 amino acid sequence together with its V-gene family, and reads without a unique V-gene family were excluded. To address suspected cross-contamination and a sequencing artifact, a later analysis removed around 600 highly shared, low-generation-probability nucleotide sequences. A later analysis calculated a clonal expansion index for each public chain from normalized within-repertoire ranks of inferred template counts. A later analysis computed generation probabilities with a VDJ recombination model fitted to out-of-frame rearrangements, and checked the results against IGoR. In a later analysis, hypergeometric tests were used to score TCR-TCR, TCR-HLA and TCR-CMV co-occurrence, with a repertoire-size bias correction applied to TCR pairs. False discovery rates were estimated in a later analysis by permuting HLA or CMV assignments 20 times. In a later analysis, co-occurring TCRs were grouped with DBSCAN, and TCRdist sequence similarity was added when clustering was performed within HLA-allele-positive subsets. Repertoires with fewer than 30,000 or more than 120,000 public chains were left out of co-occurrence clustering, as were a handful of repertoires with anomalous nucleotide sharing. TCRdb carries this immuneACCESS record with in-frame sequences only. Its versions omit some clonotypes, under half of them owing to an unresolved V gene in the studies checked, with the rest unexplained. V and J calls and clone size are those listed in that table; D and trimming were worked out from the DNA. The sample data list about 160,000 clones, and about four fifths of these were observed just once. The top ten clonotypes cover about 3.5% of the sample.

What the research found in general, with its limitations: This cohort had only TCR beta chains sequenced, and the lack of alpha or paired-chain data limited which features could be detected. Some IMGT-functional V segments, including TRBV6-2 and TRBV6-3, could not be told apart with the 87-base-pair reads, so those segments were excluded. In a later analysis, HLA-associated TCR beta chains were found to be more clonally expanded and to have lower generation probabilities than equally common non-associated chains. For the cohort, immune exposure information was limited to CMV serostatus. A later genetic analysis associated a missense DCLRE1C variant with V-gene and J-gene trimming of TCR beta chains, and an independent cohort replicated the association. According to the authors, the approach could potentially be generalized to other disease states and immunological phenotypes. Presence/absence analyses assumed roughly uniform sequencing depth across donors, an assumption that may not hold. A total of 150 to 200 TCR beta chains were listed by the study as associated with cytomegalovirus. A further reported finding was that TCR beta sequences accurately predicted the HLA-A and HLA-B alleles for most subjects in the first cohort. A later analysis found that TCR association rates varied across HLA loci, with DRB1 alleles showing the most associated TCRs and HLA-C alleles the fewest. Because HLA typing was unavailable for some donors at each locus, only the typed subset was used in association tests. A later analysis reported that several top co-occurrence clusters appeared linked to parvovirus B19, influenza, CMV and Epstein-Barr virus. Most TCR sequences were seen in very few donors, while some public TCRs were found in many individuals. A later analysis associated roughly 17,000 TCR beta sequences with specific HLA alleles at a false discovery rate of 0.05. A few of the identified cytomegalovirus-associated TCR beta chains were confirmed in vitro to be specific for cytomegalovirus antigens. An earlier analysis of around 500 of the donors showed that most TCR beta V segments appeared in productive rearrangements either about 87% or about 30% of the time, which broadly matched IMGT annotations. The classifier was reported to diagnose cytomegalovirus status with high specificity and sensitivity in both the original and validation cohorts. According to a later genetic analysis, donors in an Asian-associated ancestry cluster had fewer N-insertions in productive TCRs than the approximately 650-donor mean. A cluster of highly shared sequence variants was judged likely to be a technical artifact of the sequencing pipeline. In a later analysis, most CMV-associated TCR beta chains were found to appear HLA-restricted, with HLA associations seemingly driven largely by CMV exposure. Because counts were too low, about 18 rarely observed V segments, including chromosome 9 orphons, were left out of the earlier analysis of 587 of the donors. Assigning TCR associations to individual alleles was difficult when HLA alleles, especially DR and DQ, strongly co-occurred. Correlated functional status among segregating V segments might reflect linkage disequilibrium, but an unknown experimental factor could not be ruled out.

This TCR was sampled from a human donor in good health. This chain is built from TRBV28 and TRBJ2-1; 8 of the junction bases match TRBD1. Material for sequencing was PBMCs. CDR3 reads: CASSSYQGAAYNEQFF. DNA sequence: TGTGCCAGCAGTAGTTATCAGGGGGCGGCCTACAATGAGCAGTTCTTC.